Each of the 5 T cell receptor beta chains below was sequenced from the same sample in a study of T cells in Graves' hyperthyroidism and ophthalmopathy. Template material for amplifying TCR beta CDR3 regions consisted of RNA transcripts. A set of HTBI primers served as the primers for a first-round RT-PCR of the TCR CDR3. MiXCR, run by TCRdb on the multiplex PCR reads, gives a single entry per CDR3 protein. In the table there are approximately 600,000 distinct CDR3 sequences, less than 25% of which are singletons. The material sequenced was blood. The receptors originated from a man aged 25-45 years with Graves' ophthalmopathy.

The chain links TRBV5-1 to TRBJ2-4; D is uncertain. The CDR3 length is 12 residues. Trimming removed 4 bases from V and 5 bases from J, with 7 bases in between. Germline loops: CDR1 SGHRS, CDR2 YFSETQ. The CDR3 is CASSPGQNIQYF. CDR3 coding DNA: TGCGCCAGCAGCCCGGGTCAAAACATTCAGTACTTC.

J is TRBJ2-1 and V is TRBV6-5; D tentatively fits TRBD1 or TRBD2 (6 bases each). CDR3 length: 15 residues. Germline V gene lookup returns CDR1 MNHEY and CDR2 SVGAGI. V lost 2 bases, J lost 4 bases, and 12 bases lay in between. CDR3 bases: TGTGCCAGCAGTTACGACGGGGGCTCATACAATGAGCAGTTCTTC. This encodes CASSYDGGSYNEQFF.

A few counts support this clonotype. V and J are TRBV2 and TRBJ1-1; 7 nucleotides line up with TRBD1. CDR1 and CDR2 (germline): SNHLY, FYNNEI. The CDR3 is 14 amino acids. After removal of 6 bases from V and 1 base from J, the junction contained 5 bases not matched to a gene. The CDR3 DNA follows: TGTGCCAGCAGGTACAGGGGAACGAACACTGAAGCTTTCTTT. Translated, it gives CASRYRGTNTEAFF. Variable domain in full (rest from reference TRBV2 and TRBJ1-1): EPEVTQTPSHQVTQMGQEVILRCVPISNHLYFYWYRQILGQKVEFLVSFYNNEISEKSEIFDDQFSVERPDGSNFTLKIRSTKLEDSAMYFCASRYRGTNTEAFFGQGTRLTVV.

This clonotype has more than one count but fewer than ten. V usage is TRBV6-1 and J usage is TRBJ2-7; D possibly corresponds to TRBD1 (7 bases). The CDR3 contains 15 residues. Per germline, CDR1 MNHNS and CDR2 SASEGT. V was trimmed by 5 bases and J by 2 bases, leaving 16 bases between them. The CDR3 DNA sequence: TGTGCCAGCAGTCCTCGACAGGGAGGTCCCTACGAGCAGTACTTC. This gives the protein CASSPRQGGPYEQYF.

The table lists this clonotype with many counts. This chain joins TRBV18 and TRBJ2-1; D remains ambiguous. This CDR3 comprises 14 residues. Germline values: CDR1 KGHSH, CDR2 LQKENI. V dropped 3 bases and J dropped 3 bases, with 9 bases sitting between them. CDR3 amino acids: CASSPIDDYNEQFF. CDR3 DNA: TGTGCCAGCTCACCTATTGACGACTACAATGAGCAGTTCTTC.